This T cell receptor beta chain derives from a study of PD-1 blockade in classical Hodgkin lymphoma. Trimming shortened V by 5 bases and J by 10 bases, and 20 bases separated the two germline ends. Germline CDR1 reads SGHTA; CDR2 reads FQGNSA. The CDR3 consists of 14 residues. Relapse was seen in all patients after autologous stem cell transplantation, and brentuximab vedotin exposure was variable. The method was immunoSEQ multiplex PCR; TCRdb's version includes in-frame clones alone and lacks a portion of them. The sample includes roughly 50,000 clones, 81% of them seen just once. The source is a human donor with classical Hodgkin lymphoma. The sequences come from peripheral blood mononuclear cells (PBMCs), collected at baseline. The V gene is TRBV7-2, the J gene TRBJ2-5; a possible D gene is TRBD1 (5 bases). CDR3: CASSDMLTEWGQYF. DNA for the CDR3: TGTGCCAGCAGCGATATGTTGACAGAGTGGGGCCAGTACTTC.